The sequence of this T cell receptor (beta chain) was determined in a study of neurological immune-mediated disorders. Overall study results and limits: There were no CDR3 amino acid sequences shared by expanded clones across subjects, a result suggesting private repertoires in all groups.

This clonotype was seen many times. Antigen: not known. Germline V gene lookup returns CDR1 SGHRS and CDR2 YFSETQ. Trimming took off 0 bases at V and 7 bases at J, with 17 bases between the two ends. This CDR3 contains 16 residues. Every sequencing run drew on 15-18 subjects and yielded over 160 million TCR-beta sequences. TCRdb used MiXCR to reprocess the 5' RACE reads, holding one entry per CDR3 protein. Of some 47,000 distinct CDR3 sequences detected, 16% appear once; the ten largest clones hold 4% to 4.5%. The source is a man aged 60 to 69 in good health. Material for sequencing was PBMCs. The rearrangement links TRBV5-1 to TRBJ2-1, with D possibly being TRBD2 (7 bases). CDR3 in DNA: TGCGCCAGCAGCTTGGTAAGGGGGAGGGCAGAGAATGAGCAGTTCTTC. This codes for CASSLVRGRAENEQFF.